This is a list of T cell receptor beta chains from one sample in a study of T cell changes during pregnancy in multiple sclerosis. The protocol was immunoSEQ multiplex PCR, while the TCRdb copy is restricted to in-frame clones and leaves out a portion. This sample carries about 69,000 clones, just over 90% of them seen once, and the ten largest clones take approximately 1.4%. The sample was peripheral blood, taken in the third trimester of pregnancy. These receptors were taken from a female donor with multiple sclerosis, enrolled in a pregnancy study. Both conserved end residues are part of each CDR3. The order of the fields is clone size, V gene, J gene, D gene, CDR3 protein, CDR3 DNA. The D gene is left open where the match is weak. Expanded clones get a size class; other rows say once, few or many, or leave the size out.

>-|TRBV7-8|TRBJ1-1|-
CASSLGRTWPSDTEAFF
TGTGCCAGCAGCTTAGGGCGTACCTGGCCCAGCGACACTGAAGCTTTCTTT
>-|TRBV4-1|TRBJ1-6|TRBD1
CASRRTGGNSPLHF
TGCGCCAGCCGGCGGACAGGGGGTAATTCACCCCTCCACTTT
>-|TRBV27|TRBJ1-2|TRBD1
CASRPDRGANYGYTF
TGTGCCAGCAGGCCGGACAGGGGGGCTAACTATGGCTACACCTTC
>-|TRBV7-3|TRBJ2-1|TRBD2
CASSSQPPLAGGFQVEQFF
TGTGCCAGCAGCTCCCAACCTCCACTAGCGGGGGGCTTCCAGGTAGAGCAGTTCTTC
>-|TRBV7-6|TRBJ2-2|-
CASSLESGANTGELFF
TGTGCCAGCAGCTTAGAGTCAGGGGCAAACACCGGGGAGCTGTTTTTT
>-|TRBV9|TRBJ2-3|-
CASSRGGGFGTDTQYF
TGTGCCAGCAGTCGGGGAGGGGGGTTTGGCACAGATACGCAGTATTTT
>-|TRBV4-1|TRBJ2-7|TRBD1
CASSLRQGSYEQYF
TGCGCCAGCAGCCTAAGACAGGGGTCCTACGAGCAGTACTTC
>-|TRBV30|TRBJ1-1|TRBD1
CAWSTGQGATEAFF
TGTGCCTGGAGCACCGGACAGGGGGCAACTGAAGCTTTCTTT
>once|TRBV28|TRBJ2-1|TRBD1
CASSPGRTGADNEQFF
TGTGCCAGTTCACCGGGGCGGACAGGGGCCGACAATGAGCAGTTCTTC
>-|TRBV4-3|TRBJ2-5|-
CASSQDKRGTQYF
TGCGCCAGCAGCCAAGACAAAAGGGGGACCCAGTACTTC
>-|TRBV4-1|TRBJ1-1|TRBD1
CASSRTGGEAFF
TGCGCCAGCAGTCGGACAGGGGGGGAAGCTTTCTTT
>-|TRBV2|TRBJ1-5|-
CASRGLGGQPQHF
TGTGCCAGCAGAGGACTAGGAGGACAGCCCCAGCATTTT
>-|TRBV2|TRBJ1-5|-
CASSASGLSNQPQHF
TGTGCCAGCAGTGCCAGCGGGCTGTCGAATCAGCCCCAGCATTTT
>-|TRBV27|TRBJ1-1|-
CASSLGPGLRGEAFF
TGTGCCAGCAGTTTAGGGCCCGGGCTCCGCGGGGAAGCTTTCTTT
>-|TRBV2|TRBJ1-6|TRBD1
CASRDRGNSPLHF
TGTGCCAGCAGGGACAGGGGTAATTCACCCCTCCACTTT
>-|TRBV18|TRBJ1-2|-
CASSPRDTSYSSGYTF
TGTGCCAGCTCACCCCGGGACACGTCCTATTCATCTGGCTACACCTTC
>-|TRBV5-4|TRBJ2-1|-
CASSLEQGYYNEQFF
TGTGCCAGCAGCTTAGAACAGGGATACTACAATGAGCAGTTCTTC
>-|TRBV27|TRBJ2-7|TRBD1
CASSIPGQTYEQYF
TGTGCCAGCAGTATCCCGGGACAGACCTACGAGCAGTACTTC